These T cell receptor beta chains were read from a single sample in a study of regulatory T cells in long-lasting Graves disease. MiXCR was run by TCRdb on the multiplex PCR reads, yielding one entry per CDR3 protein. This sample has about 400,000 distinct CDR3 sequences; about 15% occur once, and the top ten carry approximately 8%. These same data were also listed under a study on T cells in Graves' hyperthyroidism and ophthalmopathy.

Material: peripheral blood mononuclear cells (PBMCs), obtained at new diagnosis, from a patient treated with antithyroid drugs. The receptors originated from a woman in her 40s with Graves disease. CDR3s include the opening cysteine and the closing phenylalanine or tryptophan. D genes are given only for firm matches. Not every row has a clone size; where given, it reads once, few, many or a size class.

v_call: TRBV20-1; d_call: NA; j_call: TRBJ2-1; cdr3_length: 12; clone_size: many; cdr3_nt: TGCAGTGCTGGCCAGACTGGGGATGAGCAGTTCTTC; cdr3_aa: CSAGQTGDEQFF
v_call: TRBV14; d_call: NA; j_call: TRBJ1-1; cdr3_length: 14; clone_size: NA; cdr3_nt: TGTGCCAGCAGCCTAATGGGGGAGTCCACTGAAGCTTACTTT; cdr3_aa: CASSLMGESTEAYF
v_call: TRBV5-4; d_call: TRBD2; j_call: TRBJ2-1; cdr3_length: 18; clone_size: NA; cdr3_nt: TGTGCCAGCAGCCGGGCCCTCCTGGGACTAGCGGGGTACAATGAGCAGTTCTTC; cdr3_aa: CASSRALLGLAGYNEQFF
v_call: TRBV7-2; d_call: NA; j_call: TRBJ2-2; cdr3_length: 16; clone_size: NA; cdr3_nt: TGTGCCAGCAGCCTTTCGGCTGGTCAGAACACCGGGGAGCTGTTTTTT; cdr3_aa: CASSLSAGQNTGELFF
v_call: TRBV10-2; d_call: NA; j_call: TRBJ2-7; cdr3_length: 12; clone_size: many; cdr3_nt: TGCGCCAGCCAGGACAGCCCCTACGAGCAGTACTTC; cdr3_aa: CASQDSPYEQYF
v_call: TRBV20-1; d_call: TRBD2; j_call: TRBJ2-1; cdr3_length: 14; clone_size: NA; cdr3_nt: TGCAGTGCAAAGCCCCCCGGGAGGTACAATGAGCAGTTCTTC; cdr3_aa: CSAKPPGRYNEQFF
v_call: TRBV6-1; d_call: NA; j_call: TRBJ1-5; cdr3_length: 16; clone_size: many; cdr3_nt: TGTGCCAGCAGTCCCCGACAGACGACTTATAATCAGCCCCAGCATTTT; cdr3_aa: CASSPRQTTYNQPQHF
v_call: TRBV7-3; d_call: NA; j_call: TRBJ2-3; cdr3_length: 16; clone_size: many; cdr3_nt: TGTGCCAGCAGCTTAAGGGGCCGCGGGTCCACAGATACGCAGTATTTT; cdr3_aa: CASSLRGRGSTDTQYF
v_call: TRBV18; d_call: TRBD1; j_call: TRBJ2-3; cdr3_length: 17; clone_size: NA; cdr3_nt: TGTGCCAGCTCACCAATCCCGGTGACAGGGAGCACAGATACGCAGTATTTT; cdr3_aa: CASSPIPVTGSTDTQYF
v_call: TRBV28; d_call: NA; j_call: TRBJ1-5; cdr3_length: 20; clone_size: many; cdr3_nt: TGTGCCAGCAGTTTAGATCCAGGACAGTGGCGATCCGGATTCAATCAGCCCCAGCATTTT; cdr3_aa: CASSLDPGQWRSGFNQPQHF
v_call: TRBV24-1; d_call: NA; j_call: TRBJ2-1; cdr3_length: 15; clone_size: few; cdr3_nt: TGTGCCACCAGTGATTCCCTAGCATCCTACAATGAGCAGTTCTTC; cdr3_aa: CATSDSLASYNEQFF
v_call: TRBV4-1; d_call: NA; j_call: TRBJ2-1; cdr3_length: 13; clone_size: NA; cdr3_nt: TGCGCCAGCAGCCAACACGGCCCCAATGAGCAGTTCTTC; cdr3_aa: CASSQHGPNEQFF
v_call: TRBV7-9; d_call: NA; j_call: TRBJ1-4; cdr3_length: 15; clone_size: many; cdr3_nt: TGTGCCAGCAGCTTGACGACGGGCCAGGGGGAAAAACTGTTTTTT; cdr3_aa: CASSLTTGQGEKLFF
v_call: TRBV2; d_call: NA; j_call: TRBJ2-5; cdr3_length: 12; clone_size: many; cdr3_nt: TGTGCCAGCAGTGAACGTCGGGAGACCCAGTACTTC; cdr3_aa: CASSERRETQYF
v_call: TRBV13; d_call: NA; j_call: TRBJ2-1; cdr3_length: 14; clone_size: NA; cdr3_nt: TGTGCCAGCAACATGCAGGCGGGACCAAAGGAGCAGTTCTTC; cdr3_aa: CASNMQAGPKEQFF
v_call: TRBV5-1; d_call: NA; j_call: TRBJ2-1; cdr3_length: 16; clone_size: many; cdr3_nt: TGCGCCAGCAGCGAAACAGGGTCCCAATCCTACAATGAGCAGTTCTTC; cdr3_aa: CASSETGSQSYNEQFF
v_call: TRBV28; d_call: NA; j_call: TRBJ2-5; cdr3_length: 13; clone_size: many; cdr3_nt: TGTGCCAGTACAAAGACAGACCAAGAGACCCAGTACTTC; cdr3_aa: CASTKTDQETQYF
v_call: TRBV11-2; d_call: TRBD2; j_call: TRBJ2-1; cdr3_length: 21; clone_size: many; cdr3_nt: TGTGCCAGCAGCTCCCGAGTTGCGACTAGCGGGCTCCGCCAAACCTACAATGAGCAGTTCTTC; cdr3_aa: CASSSRVATSGLRQTYNEQFF
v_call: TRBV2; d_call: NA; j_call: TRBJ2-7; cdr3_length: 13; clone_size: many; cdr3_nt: TGTGCCAGCAGTCAAGGACAGTTTTACGAGCAGTACTTC; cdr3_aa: CASSQGQFYEQYF
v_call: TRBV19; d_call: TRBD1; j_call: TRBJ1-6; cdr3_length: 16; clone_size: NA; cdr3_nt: TGTGCCAGTAGTAGCCGGGACAGTTCCTATAATTCACCCCTCCACTTT; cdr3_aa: CASSSRDSSYNSPLHF
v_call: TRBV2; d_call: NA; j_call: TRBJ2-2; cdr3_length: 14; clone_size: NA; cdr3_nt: TGTGCCAGCCAGAAGGGGACAACCACCGGGGAGCTGTTTTTT; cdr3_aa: CASQKGTTTGELFF
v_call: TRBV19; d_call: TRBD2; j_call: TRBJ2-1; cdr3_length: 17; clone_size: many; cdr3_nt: TGTGCCAGTACACCAAGCGGGGCGGGAGGACTTTACAATGAGCAGTTCTTC; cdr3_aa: CASTPSGAGGLYNEQFF
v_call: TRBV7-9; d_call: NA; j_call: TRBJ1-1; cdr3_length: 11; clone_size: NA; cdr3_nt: TGTGCCAGCAGCACAGGGCCTGAAGCTTTCTTT; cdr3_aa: CASSTGPEAFF
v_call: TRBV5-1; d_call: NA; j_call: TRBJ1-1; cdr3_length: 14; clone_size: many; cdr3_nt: TGCGCCAGCAGCCTCTCGATCCGAGACACTGAAGCTTTCTTT; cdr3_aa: CASSLSIRDTEAFF
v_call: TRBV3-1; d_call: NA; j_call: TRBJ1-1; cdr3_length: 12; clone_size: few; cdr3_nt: TGTGCCAGCAGCCATCCAGACGGGAGCGCTTTCTTT; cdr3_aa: CASSHPDGSAFF
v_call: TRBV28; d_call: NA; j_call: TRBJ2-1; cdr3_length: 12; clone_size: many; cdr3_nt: TGTGTTAGCGGTATCTCCTACAATGAGCAGTTCTTC; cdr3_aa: CVSGISYNEQFF
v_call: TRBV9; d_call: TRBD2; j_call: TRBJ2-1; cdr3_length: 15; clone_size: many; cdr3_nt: TGTGCCAGCAGCGTAGGAGGCGGGGGCTACAATGAGCAGTTCTTC; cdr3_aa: CASSVGGGGYNEQFF
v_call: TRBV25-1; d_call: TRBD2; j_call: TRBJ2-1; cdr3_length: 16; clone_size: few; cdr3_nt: TGTGCCAGCAGTGACCTTCTAGCGGGAGGGGTCAATGAGCAGTTCTTC; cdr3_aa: CASSDLLAGGVNEQFF
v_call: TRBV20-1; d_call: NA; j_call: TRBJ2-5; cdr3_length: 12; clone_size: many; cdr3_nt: TGCAGTGCTAGACCTCATGGAGAGACCCAGTACTTC; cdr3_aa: CSARPHGETQYF
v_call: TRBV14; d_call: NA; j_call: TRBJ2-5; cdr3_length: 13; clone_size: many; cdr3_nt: TGTGCCAGCAGCCAAGGAAGCCAAGAGACCCAGTACTTC; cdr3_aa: CASSQGSQETQYF
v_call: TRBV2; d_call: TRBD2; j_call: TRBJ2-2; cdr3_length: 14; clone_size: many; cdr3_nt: TGTGCCAGCGGGGGACTAGCGAACACCGGGGAGCTGTTTTTT; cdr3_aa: CASGGLANTGELFF
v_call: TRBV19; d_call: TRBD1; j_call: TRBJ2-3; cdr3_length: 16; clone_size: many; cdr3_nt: TGTGCCAGTAGTATAGTATGGGGACAGGGTACAGATACGCAGTATTTT; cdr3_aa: CASSIVWGQGTDTQYF
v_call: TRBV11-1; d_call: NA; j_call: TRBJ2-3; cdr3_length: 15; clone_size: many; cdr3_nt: TGTGCCAGCAGCTTATTTTCCGGGGATAGCGATACGCAGTATTTT; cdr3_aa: CASSLFSGDSDTQYF
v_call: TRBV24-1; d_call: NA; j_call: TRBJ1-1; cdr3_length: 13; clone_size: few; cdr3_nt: TGTGCCACGGGGAACAGCGGGAACACTGAAGCTTTCTTT; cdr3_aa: CATGNSGNTEAFF
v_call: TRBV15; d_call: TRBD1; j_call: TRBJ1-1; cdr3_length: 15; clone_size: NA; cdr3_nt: TGTGCCACCAGCAAGCCACAGGGGATGAACACTGAAGCTTTCTTT; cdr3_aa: CATSKPQGMNTEAFF
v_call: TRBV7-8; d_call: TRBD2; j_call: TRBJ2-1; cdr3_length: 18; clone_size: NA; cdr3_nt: TGTGCCGGCAGCTTAGTCCCGGGACTAGCGGCGAACTACAATGAGCAGTTCTTC; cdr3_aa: CAGSLVPGLAANYNEQFF
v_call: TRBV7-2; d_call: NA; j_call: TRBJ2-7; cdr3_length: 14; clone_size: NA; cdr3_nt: TGTGCCAGCAGCTTAGTACAGGGATTGGACGAGCAGTACTTC; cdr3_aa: CASSLVQGLDEQYF
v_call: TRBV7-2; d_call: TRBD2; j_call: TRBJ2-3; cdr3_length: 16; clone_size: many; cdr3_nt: TGTGCCAGCGGACTAGCGGGAGTGGGGGGCACAGATACGCAGTATTTT; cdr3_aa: CASGLAGVGGTDTQYF
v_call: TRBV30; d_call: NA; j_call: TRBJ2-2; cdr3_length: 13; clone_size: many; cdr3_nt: TGTGCCTGGAGTGCAGGGGTCACCGGGGAGCTGTTTTTT; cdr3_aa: CAWSAGVTGELFF
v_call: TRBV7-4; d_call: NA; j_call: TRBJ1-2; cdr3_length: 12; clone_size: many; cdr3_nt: TGTGCCAGCAGCCCCGTTAACTATGGCTACACCTTC; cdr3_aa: CASSPVNYGYTF
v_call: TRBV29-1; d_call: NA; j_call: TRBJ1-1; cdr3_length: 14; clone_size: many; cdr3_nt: TGCAGCGTTGAATTCCAGAATTGGAACACTGAAGCTTTCTTT; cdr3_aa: CSVEFQNWNTEAFF
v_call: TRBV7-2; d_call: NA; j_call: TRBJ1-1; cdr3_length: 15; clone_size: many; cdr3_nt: TGTGCCAGCAGCTTAGGGGTGGGTATGAACACTGAAGCTTTCTTT; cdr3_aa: CASSLGVGMNTEAFF
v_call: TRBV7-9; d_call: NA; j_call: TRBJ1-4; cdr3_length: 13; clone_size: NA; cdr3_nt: TGTGCCAGCAGCTTCCAGGGTAGGGGAAAACTGTTTTTT; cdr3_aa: CASSFQGRGKLFF
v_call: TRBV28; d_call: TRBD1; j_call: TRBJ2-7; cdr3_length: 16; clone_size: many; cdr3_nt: TGTGCCAGCAGTTTAGGGGACAGGTCTATCGCCTACGAGCAGTACTTC; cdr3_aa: CASSLGDRSIAYEQYF